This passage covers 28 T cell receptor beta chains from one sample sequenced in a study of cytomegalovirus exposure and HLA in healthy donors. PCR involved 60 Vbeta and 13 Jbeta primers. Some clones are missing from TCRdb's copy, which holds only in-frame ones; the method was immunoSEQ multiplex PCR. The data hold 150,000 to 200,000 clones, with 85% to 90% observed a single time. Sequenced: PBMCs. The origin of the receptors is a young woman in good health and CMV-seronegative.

DNA of the CDR3: TGTGCCAGCAGTTTCCCCTTTACTAGCCGCAATGAGCAGTTCTTC. Its translation is CASSFPFTSRNEQFF. The chain combines TRBV7-9 with TRBJ2-1, with TRBD2 as a possible D gene (6 bases). CDR3 length equals 15 residues. Germline loops: CDR1 SEHNR, CDR2 FQNEAQ (reference sequence). V shed 6 bases and J shed 6 bases, with 18 bases lying between them.

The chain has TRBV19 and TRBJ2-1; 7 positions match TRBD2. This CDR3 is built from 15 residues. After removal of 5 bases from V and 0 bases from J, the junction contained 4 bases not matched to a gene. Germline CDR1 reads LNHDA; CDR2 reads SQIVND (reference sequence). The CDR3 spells CASSDPGGSYNEQFF. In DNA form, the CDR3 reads TGTGCCAGTAGTGATCCGGGGGGCTCCTACAATGAGCAGTTCTTC.

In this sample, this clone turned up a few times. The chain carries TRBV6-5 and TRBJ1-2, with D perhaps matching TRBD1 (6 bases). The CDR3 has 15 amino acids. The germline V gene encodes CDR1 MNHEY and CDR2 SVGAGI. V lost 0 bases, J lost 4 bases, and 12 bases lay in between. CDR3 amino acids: CASSYSSQGIYGYTF. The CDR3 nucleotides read TGTGCCAGCAGTTACTCGAGTCAGGGGATCTATGGCTACACCTTC.

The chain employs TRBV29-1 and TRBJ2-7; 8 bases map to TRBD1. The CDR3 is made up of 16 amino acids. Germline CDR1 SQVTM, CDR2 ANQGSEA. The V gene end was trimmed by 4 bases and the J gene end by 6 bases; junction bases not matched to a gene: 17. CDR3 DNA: TGCAGCGTTGCGCTATGGACAGGGCCTTATGGCGGCGAGCAGTACTTC. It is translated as CSVALWTGPYGGEQYF.

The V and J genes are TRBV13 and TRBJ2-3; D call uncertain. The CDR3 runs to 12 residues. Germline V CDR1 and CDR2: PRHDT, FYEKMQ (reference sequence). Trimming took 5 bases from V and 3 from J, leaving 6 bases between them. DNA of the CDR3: TGTGCCAGCAGCCGTCGGACAGATACGCAGTATTTT. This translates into CASSRRTDTQYF. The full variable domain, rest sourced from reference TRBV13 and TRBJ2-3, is AAGVIQSPRHLIKEKRETATLKCYPIPRHDTVYWYQQGPGQDPQFLISFYEKMQSDKGSIPDRFSAQQFSDYHSELNMSSLELGDSALYFCASSRRTDTQYFGPGTRLTVL.

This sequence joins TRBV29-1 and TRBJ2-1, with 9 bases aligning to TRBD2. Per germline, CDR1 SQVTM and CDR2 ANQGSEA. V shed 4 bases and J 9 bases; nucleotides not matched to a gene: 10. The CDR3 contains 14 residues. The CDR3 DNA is TGCAGCGTTGTGAGCGGGAGGCCTGGAAGTGAGCAGTTCTTC. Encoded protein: CSVVSGRPGSEQFF.

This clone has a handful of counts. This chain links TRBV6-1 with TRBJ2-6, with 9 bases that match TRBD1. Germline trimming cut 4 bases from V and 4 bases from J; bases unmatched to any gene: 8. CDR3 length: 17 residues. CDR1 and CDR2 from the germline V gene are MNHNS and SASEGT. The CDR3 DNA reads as TGTGCCAGCAGTGGGGGACAGGGTGTGGTCGGGGCCAACGTCCTGACTTTC. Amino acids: CASSGGQGVVGANVLTF.

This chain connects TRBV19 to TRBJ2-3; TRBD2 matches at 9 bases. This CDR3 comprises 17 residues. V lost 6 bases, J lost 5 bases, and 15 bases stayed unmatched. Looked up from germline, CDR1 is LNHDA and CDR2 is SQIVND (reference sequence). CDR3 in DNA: TGTGCCAGTAGATCGGGTCCCGGGACTAGCACGGTAGATACGCAGTATTTT. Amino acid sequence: CASRSGPGTSTVDTQYF.

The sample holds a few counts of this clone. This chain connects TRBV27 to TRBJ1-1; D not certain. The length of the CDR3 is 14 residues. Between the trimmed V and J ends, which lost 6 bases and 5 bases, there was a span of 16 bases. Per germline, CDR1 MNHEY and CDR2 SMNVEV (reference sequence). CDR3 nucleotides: TGTGCCAGCAGAGCCGAGAGTTTGAGGACTGAAGCTTTCTTT. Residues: CASRAESLRTEAFF.

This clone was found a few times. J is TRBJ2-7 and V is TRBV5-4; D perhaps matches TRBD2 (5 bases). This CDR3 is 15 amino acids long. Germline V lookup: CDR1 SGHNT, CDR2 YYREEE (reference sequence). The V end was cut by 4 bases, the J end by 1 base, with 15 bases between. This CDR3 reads CASSAPPGGSYEQYF. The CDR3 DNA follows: TGTGCCAGCAGCGCGCCGCCCGGAGGATCCTACGAGCAGTACTTC. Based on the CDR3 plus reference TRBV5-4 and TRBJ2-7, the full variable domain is ETGVTQSPTHLIKTRGQQVTLRCSSQSGHNTVSWYQQALGQGPQFIFQYYREEENGRGNFPPRFSGLQFPNYSSELNVNALELDDSALYLCASSAPPGGSYEQYFGPGTRLTVT.

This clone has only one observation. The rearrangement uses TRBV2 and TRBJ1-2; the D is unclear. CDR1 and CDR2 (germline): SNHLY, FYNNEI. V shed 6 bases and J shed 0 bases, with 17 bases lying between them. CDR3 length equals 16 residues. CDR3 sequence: CASSRQINRSNYGYTF. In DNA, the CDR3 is TGTGCCAGCAGCCGGCAAATAAACAGATCTAACTATGGCTACACCTTC.

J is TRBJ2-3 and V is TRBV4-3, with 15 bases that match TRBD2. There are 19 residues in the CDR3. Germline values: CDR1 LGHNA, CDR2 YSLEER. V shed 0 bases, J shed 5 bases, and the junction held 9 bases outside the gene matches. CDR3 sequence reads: CASSQDIMKGLAGGDTQYF. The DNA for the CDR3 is TGCGCCAGCAGCCAAGATATTATGAAGGGACTAGCGGGAGGAGATACGCAGTATTTT.

CDR3 sequence reads: CSVNKGSRTDVNTEAFF. CDR3 nucleotide sequence: TGCAGCGTTAATAAAGGGTCGCGGACAGACGTGAACACTGAAGCTTTCTTT. V gene TRBV29-1 combines with J gene TRBJ1-1, with D tentatively TRBD1 (6 bases). The germline CDR1 and CDR2 sequences are SQVTM and ANQGSEA. The CDR3 runs 17 residues. Trimming shortened V by 5 bases and J by 0 bases, and 22 bases separated the two germline ends.

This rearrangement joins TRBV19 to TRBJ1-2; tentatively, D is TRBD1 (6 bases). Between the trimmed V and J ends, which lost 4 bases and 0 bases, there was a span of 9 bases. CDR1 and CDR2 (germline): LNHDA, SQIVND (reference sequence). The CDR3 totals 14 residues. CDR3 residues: CASSTGDTNYGYTF. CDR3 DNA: TGTGCCAGTAGTACAGGGGACACTAACTATGGCTACACCTTC.

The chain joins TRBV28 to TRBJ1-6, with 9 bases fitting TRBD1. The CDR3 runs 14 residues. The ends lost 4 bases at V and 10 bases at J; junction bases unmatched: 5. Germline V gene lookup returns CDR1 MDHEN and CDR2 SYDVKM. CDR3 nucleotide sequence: TGTGCCAGCAGTTCCGGACAGGGGCCGTCACCCCTCCACTTT. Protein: CASSSGQGPSPLHF.

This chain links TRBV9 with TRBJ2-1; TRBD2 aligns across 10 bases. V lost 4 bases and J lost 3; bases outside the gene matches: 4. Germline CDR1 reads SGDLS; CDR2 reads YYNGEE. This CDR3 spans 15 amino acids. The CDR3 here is CASSKLAGNYNEQFF. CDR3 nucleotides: TGTGCCAGCAGCAAACTAGCGGGAAACTACAATGAGCAGTTCTTC.

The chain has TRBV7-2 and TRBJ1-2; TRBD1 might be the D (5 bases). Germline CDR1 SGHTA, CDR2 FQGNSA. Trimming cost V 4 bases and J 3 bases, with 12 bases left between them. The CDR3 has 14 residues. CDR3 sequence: CASSWTQGDYGYTF. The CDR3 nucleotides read TGTGCCAGCAGCTGGACCCAGGGCGACTATGGCTACACCTTC.

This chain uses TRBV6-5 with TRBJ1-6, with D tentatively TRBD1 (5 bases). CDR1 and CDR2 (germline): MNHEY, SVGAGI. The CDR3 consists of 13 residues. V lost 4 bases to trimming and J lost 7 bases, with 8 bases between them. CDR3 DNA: TGTGCCAGCAGTTTCCCAGGGAATTCACCCCTCCACTTT. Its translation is CASSFPGNSPLHF.

DNA for the CDR3: TGTGCCAGCAGCGGGGGACAAAACGGTAAGGATGAGCAGTTCTTC. Translation: CASSGGQNGKDEQFF. This chain links TRBV5-5 with TRBJ2-1; tentative D call: TRBD1 (6 bases). This CDR3 has 15 amino acids. Trimming shortened V by 4 bases and J by 8 bases, and 19 bases separated the two germline ends. The V gene's germline CDR1 is SGHKS and CDR2 YYEKEE (reference sequence).

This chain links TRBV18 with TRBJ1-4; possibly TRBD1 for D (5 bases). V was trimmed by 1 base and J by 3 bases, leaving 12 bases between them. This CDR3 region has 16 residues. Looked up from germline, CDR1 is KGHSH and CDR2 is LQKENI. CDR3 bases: TGTGCCAGCTCACCACAGGAGGGGTTGGCTAATGAAAAACTGTTTTTT. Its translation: CASSPQEGLANEKLFF.

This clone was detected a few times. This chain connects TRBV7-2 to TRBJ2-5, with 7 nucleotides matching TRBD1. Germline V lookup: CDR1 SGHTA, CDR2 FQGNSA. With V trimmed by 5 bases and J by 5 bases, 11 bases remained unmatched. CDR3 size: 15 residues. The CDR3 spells CASSPGQVMGETQYF. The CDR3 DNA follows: TGTGCCAGCAGCCCCGGACAGGTCATGGGGGAGACCCAGTACTTC.

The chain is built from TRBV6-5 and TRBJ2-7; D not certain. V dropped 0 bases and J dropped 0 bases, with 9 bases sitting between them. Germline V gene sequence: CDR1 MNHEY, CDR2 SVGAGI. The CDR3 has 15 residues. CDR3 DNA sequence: TGTGCCAGCAGTTACTCGATACACCCCTCCTACGAGCAGTACTTC. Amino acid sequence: CASSYSIHPSYEQYF.

CDR3 sequence reads: CASSDRRGGYTF. As DNA, the CDR3 is TGTGCCAGCAGCGACCGCCGGGGTGGCTACACCTTC. The rearrangement uses TRBV6-1 and TRBJ1-2; D uncertain. Germline V gene sequence: CDR1 MNHNS, CDR2 SASEGT. This CDR3 contains 12 residues. The V and J ends lost 6 bases and 7 bases respectively, with 12 bases between them.

CDR3 sequence: CASKRGNEQYF. The DNA for the CDR3 is TGCGCCAGCAAACGGGGGAACGAGCAGTACTTC. The chain uses TRBV5-1 and TRBJ2-7; D is possibly TRBD2 (6 bases). V lost 6 bases and J 5 bases, leaving 9 bases between the germline ends. The CDR3 runs to 11 residues. CDR1 SGHRS and CDR2 YFSETQ come from the germline V gene.

The CDR3 coding sequence is TGTGCCAGCAGCTTATGGAGCTCTGGAAACACCATATATTTT. As protein: CASSLWSSGNTIYF. This chain uses TRBV11-2 with TRBJ1-3, with D hard to call. The germline CDR1 and CDR2 sequences are SGHAT and FQNNGV. The CDR3 is 14 amino acids. V lost 2 bases and J 0 bases, leaving 5 bases between the germline ends.

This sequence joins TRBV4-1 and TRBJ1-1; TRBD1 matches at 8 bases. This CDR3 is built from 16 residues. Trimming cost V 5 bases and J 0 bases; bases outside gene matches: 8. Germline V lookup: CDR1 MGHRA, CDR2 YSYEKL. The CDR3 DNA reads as TGCGCCAGCAGCTTACAGGGGGTGGGGATGAACACTGAAGCTTTCTTT. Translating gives CASSLQGVGMNTEAFF.

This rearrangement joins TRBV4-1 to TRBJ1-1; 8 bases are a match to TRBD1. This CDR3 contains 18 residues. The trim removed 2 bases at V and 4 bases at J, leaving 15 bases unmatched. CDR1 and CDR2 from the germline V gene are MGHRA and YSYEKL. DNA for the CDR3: TGCGCCAGCAGCCAACATGGACAGGGCCCCGACGGGGGCACTGAAGCTTTCTTT. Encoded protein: CASSQHGQGPDGGTEAFF.

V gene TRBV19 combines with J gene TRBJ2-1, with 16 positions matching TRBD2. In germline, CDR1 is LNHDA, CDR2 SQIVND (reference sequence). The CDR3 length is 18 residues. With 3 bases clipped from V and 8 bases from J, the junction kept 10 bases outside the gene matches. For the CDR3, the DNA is TGTGCCAGTAGTATCAGGGCCGGGACTAGCGGGGGGGCCCATGAGCAGTTCTTC. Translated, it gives CASSIRAGTSGGAHEQFF.